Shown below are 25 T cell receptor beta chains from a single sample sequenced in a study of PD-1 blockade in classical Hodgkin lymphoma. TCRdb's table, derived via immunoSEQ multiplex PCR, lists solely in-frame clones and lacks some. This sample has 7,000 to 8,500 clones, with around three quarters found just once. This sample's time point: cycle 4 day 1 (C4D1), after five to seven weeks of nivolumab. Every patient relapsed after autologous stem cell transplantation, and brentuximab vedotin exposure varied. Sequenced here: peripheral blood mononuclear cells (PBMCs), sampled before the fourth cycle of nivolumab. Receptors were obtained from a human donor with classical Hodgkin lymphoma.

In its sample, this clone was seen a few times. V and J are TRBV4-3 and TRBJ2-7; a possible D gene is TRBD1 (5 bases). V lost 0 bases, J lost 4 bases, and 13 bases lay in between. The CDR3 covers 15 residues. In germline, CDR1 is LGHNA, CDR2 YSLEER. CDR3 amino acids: CASSQDRDSRYEQYF. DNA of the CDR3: TGCGCCAGCAGCCAAGATCGAGACAGCCGTTACGAGCAGTACTTC.

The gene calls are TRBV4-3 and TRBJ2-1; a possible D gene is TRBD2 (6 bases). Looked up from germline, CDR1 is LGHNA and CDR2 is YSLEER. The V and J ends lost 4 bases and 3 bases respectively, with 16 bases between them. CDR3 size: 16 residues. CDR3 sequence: CASSLERLARYNEQFF. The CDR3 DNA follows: TGCGCCAGCAGCCTGGAACGGCTAGCGCGCTACAATGAGCAGTTCTTC.

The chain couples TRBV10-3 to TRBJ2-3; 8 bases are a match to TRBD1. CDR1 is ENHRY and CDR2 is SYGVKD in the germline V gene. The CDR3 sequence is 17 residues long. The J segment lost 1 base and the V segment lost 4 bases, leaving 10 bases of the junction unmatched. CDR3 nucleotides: TGTGCCATCAGTGGATGGACAGGGCGGATTGGCACAGATACGCAGTATTTT. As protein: CAISGWTGRIGTDTQYF.

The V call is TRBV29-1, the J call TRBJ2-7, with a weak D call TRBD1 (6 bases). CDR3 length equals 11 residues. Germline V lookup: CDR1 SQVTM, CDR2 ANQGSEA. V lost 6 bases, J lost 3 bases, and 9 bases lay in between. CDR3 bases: TGCAGCGTCGTAGGGGGCTACGAGCAGTACTTC. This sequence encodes CSVVGGYEQYF.

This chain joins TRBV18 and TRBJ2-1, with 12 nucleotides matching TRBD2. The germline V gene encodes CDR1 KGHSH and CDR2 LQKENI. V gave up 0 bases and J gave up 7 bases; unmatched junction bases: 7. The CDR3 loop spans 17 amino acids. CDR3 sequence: CASSPPGLAGRRNEQFF. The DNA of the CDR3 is TGTGCCAGCTCACCACCCGGACTAGCGGGACGTAGGAATGAGCAGTTCTTC.

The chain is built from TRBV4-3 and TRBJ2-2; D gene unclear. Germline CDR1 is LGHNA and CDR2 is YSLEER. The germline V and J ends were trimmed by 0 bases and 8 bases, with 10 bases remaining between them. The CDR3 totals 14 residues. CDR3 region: CASSQDLWQGELFF. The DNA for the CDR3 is TGCGCCAGCAGCCAAGATTTGTGGCAGGGGGAGCTGTTTTTT.

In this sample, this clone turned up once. The CDR3 DNA reads as TGTGCCAGCAGCGCGGGACAGGGGTGGGAGACCCAGTACTTC. This encodes CASSAGQGWETQYF. The chain joins TRBV9 to TRBJ2-5; 10 bases match TRBD1. CDR1 and CDR2 from the germline V gene are SGDLS and YYNGEE. The V segment lost 3 bases and the J segment 5 bases; nucleotides outside the gene matches: 4. The CDR3 is 14 residues long.

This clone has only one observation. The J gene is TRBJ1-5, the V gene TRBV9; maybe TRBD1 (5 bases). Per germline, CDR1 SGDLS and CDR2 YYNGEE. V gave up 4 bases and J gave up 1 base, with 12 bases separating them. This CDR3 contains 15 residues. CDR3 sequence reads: CASSTGGGSNQPQHF. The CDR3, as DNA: TGTGCCAGCAGCACTGGGGGGGGAAGCAATCAGCCCCAGCATTTT.

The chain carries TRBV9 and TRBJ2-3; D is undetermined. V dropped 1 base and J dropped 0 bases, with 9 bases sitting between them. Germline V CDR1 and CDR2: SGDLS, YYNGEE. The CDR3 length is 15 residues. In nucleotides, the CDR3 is TGTGCCAGCAGCGTATCCGTGGGGAGCACAGATACGCAGTATTTT. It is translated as CASSVSVGSTDTQYF.

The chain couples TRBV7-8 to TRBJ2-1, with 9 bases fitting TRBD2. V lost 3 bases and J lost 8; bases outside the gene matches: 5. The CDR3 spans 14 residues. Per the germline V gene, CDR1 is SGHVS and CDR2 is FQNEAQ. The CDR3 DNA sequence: TGTGCCAGCAGCTTCCGACTAGCGGTCCATGAGCAGTTCTTC. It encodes CASSFRLAVHEQFF.

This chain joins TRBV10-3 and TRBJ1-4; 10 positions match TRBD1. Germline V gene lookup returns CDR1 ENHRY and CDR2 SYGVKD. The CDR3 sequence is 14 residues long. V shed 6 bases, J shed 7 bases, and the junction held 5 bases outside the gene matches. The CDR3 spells CAISSTGGGEKLFF. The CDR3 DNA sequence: TGTGCCATCAGCTCGACAGGGGGCGGTGAAAAACTGTTTTTT.

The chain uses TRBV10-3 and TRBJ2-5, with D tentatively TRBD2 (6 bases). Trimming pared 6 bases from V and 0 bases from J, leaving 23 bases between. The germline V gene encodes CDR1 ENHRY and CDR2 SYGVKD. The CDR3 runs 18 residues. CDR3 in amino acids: CAISAGGSGTLYQETQYF. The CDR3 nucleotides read TGTGCCATCAGCGCTGGTGGTAGCGGAACCTTGTACCAAGAGACCCAGTACTTC.

CDR3 nucleotide sequence: TGTGCCAGCAGCCGGGGAGGGGGTTACACTGAAGCTTTCTTT. Its translation is CASSRGGGYTEAFF. The J gene is TRBJ1-1, the V gene TRBV7-2, with D possibly matching TRBD1 (6 bases). The CDR3 is 14 residues long. Trimming removed 5 bases at V and 3 bases at J, with 13 bases between. The germline V gene encodes CDR1 SGHTA and CDR2 FQGNSA.

In DNA form, the CDR3 reads TGTGCCAGCAGTGAAGGGTACACTGAAGCTTTCTTT. Residues: CASSEGYTEAFF. This chain joins TRBV25-1 and TRBJ1-1; D call uncertain. The length of the CDR3 is 12 residues. Germline values: CDR1 MGHDK, CDR2 SYGVNS. Deletions cut 2 bases from V and 3 bases from J, with 4 bases between.

As DNA, the CDR3 is TGTGCCAGCAGGGAACCTAGCGGCTCCTACAATGAGCAGTTCTTC. Encoded protein: CASREPSGSYNEQFF. The rearrangement uses TRBV5-4 and TRBJ2-1, with 7 positions matching TRBD2. The length of the CDR3 is 15 residues. V lost 5 bases to trimming and J lost 0 bases; unmatched junction nucleotides: 5. Per the germline V gene, CDR1 is SGHNT and CDR2 is YYREEE (reference sequence).

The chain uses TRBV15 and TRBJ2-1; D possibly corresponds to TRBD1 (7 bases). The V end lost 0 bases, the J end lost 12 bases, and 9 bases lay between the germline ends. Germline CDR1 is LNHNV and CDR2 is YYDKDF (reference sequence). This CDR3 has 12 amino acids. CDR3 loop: CATSRDQGGQFF. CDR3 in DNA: TGTGCCACCAGCAGAGATCAGGGGGGGCAGTTCTTC. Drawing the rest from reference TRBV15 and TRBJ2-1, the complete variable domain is DAMVIQNPRYQVTQFGKPVTLSCSQTLNHNVMYWYQQKSSQAPKLLFHYYDKDFNNEADTPDNFQSRRPNTSFCFLDIRSPGLGDTAMYLCATSRDQGGQFFGPGTRLTVL.

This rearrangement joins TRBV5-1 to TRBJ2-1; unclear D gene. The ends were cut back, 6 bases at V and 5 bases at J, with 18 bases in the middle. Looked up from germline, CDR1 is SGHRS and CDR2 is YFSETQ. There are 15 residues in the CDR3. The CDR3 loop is CASTPTATDDNEQFF. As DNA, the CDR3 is TGCGCCAGCACCCCTACAGCAACGGACGACAATGAGCAGTTCTTC.

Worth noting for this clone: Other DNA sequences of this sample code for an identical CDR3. Here the CDR3 reads CASSLRSTNEKLFF. In nucleotides, the CDR3 is TGTGCCAGCTCGCTCAGATCAACTAATGAAAAACTGTTTTTT. The chain uses TRBV18 and TRBJ1-4; D gene unclear. CDR3 size: 14 residues. V lost 6 bases to trimming and J lost 0 bases, with 8 bases between them. The V gene's germline CDR1 is KGHSH and CDR2 LQKENI.

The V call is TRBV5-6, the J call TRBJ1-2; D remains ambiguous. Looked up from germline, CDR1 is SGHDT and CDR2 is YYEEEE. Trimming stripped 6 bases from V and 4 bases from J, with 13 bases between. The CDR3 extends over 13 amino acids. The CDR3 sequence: CASILLGLYGYTF. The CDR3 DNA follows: TGTGCCAGCATCCTATTGGGCCTCTATGGCTACACCTTC.

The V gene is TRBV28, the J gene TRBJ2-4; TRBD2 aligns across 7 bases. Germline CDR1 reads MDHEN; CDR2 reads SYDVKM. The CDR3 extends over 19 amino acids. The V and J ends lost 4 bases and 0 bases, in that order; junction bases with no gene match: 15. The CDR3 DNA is TGTGCCAGCAGTTCCCCCCCATATAGCGGGCCCTTAGCCAAAAACATTCAGTACTTC. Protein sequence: CASSSPPYSGPLAKNIQYF.

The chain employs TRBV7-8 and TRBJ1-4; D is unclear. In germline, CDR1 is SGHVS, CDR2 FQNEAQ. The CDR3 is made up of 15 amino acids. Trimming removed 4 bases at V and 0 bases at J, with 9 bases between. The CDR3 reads CASSYTPATNEKLFF. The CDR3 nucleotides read TGTGCCAGCAGCTACACACCTGCAACTAATGAAAAACTGTTTTTT.

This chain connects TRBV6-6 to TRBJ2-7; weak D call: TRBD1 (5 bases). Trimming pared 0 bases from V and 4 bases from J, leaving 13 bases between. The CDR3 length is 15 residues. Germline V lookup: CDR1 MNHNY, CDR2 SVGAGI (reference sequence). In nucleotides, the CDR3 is TGTGCCAGCAGTTACTCGACGACAGCCGGTTACGAGCAGTACTTC. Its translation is CASSYSTTAGYEQYF.

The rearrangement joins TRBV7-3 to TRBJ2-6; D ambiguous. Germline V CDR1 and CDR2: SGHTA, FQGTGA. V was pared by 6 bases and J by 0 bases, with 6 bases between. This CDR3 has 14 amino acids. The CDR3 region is CASRVGSGANVLTF. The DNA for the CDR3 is TGTGCCAGCAGGGTTGGCTCTGGGGCCAACGTCCTGACTTTC.

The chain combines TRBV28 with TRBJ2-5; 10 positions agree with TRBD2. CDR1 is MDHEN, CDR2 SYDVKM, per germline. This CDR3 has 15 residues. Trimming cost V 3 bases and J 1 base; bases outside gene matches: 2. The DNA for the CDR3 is TGTGCCAGCAGTTTCTGGACTAGCGGCCAAGAGACCCAGTACTTC. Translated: CASSFWTSGQETQYF.

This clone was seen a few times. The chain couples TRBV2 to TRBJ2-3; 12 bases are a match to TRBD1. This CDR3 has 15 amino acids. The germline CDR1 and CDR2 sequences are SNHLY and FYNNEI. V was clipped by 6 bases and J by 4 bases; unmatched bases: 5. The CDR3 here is CASSRDRGHADTQYF. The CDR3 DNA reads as TGTGCCAGCAGCCGGGACAGGGGGCATGCAGATACGCAGTATTTT. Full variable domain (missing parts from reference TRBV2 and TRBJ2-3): EPEVTQTPSHQVTQMGQEVILRCVPISNHLYFYWYRQILGQKVEFLVSFYNNEISEKSEIFDDQFSVERPDGSNFTLKIRSTKLEDSAMYFCASSRDRGHADTQYFGPGTRLTVL.